Following are 19 T cell receptor beta chains from one sample sequenced in a study of blood T cell repertoires in COVID-19. Sequencing used immunoSEQ multiplex PCR; TCRdb keeps in-frame clones, though not all of them. This sample has under 350,000 clones; 89% occur once, and the top ten carry 1.5% to 2%. Sequencing input: peripheral blood. All receptors come from a woman aged 25-40 years with COVID-19, enrolled during active disease.

V is TRBV27 and J is TRBJ1-5; no clear D. Trimming removed 6 bases from V and 0 bases from J, with 6 bases in between. The CDR3 contains 13 residues. Germline lookup yields CDR1 MNHEY and CDR2 SMNVEV (reference sequence). DNA of the CDR3: TGTGCCAGCAGCAGTTATAGCAATCAGCCCCAGCATTTT. Translating gives CASSSYSNQPQHF.

V and J are TRBV6-6 and TRBJ2-1, with 9 nucleotides matching TRBD2. Trimming took 0 bases from V and 9 from J; bases not matched to a gene: 9. Looked up from germline, CDR1 is MNHNY and CDR2 is SVGAGI (reference sequence). The CDR3 covers 16 residues. The CDR3 is CASSYSGGGAVREQFF. CDR3 DNA sequence: TGTGCCAGCAGTTACTCGGGCGGGGGGGCCGTCCGTGAGCAGTTCTTC.

In its sample, this clone was seen once. This CDR3 reads CASSFQGLPQHF. The CDR3 DNA sequence: TGTGCCAGCAGTTTCCAGGGTTTGCCCCAGCATTTT. The chain has TRBV2 and TRBJ1-5, with D maybe TRBD1 (5 bases). The V gene lost 5 bases and the J gene lost 9 bases, with 11 bases spanning the gap. Germline V gene lookup returns CDR1 SNHLY and CDR2 FYNNEI. This CDR3 region has 12 residues.

This chain links TRBV7-2 with TRBJ1-3; D call uncertain. CDR1 and CDR2 (germline): SGHTA, FQGNSA. With 5 bases removed from V and 0 bases from J, the gap between germline ends came to 17 bases. This CDR3 is 17 amino acids long. The CDR3 sequence is CASSPRLVGNSGNTIYF. For the CDR3, the DNA is TGTGCCAGCAGCCCCCGCTTAGTGGGCAACTCTGGAAACACCATATATTTT.

The V call is TRBV19, the J call TRBJ1-1; TRBD1 aligns across 8 bases. The CDR3 length is 14 residues. The ends lost 6 bases at V and 5 bases at J; junction bases unmatched: 8. In germline, CDR1 is LNHDA, CDR2 SQIVND (reference sequence). The CDR3 reads CASRIRGPGTEAFF. The CDR3 DNA sequence: TGTGCCAGTAGAATCAGGGGGCCGGGTACTGAAGCTTTCTTT.

This clone has at least ten counts. This rearrangement joins TRBV2 to TRBJ1-1, with TRBD1 matching over 11 bases. The germline V gene encodes CDR1 SNHLY and CDR2 FYNNEI. The CDR3 is made up of 13 amino acids. V was clipped by 8 bases and J by 3 bases; unmatched bases: 2. CDR3: CASGTGGHTEAFF. The CDR3 DNA reads as TGTGCCAGCGGGACAGGGGGTCACACTGAAGCTTTCTTT.

The CDR3 here is CASSMHGTANSPLHF. In DNA, the CDR3 is TGTGCCAGCAGCATGCACGGGACAGCAAATTCACCCCTCCACTTT. The gene calls are TRBV6-5 and TRBJ1-6, with 7 bases fitting TRBD1. This CDR3 has 15 residues. After removal of 6 bases from V and 7 bases from J, the junction contained 9 bases not matched to a gene. Germline-derived CDR1 and CDR2 are MNHEY and SVGAGI.

V is TRBV5-4 and J is TRBJ1-6; 7 bases agree with TRBD1. The CDR3 extends over 15 amino acids. J lost 3 bases, V lost 0 bases, and 0 bases had no gene match. Per germline, CDR1 SGHNT and CDR2 YYREEE (reference sequence). DNA for the CDR3: TGTGCCAGCAGCTTGGGGACAGGCTATAATTCACCCCTCCACTTT. Amino acids: CASSLGTGYNSPLHF.

V gene TRBV6-4 combines with J gene TRBJ1-5; 9 nucleotides agree with TRBD1. Germline V CDR1 and CDR2: MRHNA, SNTAGT. V lost 6 bases and J lost 7; bases outside the gene matches: 10. The CDR3 covers 15 residues. The CDR3 nucleotides read TGTGCCAGCAGCTGGGACAGGGAGGGAAGGCAGCCCCAGCATTTT. This gives the protein CASSWDREGRQPQHF.

Points on this clone: A junction boundary mismatches the germline segment, possibly from a read error. V gene TRBV27 combines with J gene TRBJ1-5, with D perhaps TRBD1 (6 bases). The CDR3 length is 16 residues. The germline V gene encodes CDR1 MNHEY and CDR2 SMNVEV (reference sequence). The DNA for the CDR3 is TGTGCCAGCAGTATATCGGGACATATTAGCAATCAGCCCCAGCATTTT. Translation: CASSISGHISNQPQHF.

The rearrangement uses TRBV12-3 or TRBV12-4 and TRBJ2-2, with D unclear. V lost 2 bases and J lost 4, with 5 bases in between. The CDR3 sequence is 13 residues long. In DNA, the CDR3 is TGTGCCAGCAGTTTAAGCCGCACCGGGGAGCTGTTTTTT. It is translated as CASSLSRTGELFF.

This clone has a handful of counts. The rearrangement joins TRBV7-9 to TRBJ1-2, with TRBD1 as a possible D gene (5 bases). The germline CDR1 and CDR2 sequences are SEHNR and FQNEAQ (reference sequence). The length of the CDR3 is 14 residues. V was cut by 6 bases and J by 0 bases, with 11 bases left in between. The CDR3 here is CASSQATANYGYTF. In nucleotides, the CDR3 is TGTGCCAGCAGTCAAGCGACAGCTAACTATGGCTACACCTTC.

This chain links TRBV7-9 with TRBJ1-5, with a tentative D call TRBD1 (6 bases). V was pared by 4 bases and J by 4 bases, with 11 bases between. The CDR3 covers 14 residues. Per germline, CDR1 SEHNR and CDR2 FQNEAQ (reference sequence). The CDR3 spells CASSSPDRNQPQHF. The CDR3 coding sequence is TGTGCCAGCAGCTCCCCGGACAGAAATCAGCCCCAGCATTTT.

Turning to this clone: The same CDR3 is also encoded by other DNA sequences in this sample. CDR3 amino acids: CASRGGGSYNEQFF. CDR3 bases: TGTGCCAGCAGAGGCGGGGGCTCCTACAATGAGCAGTTCTTC. The V and J genes are TRBV2 and TRBJ2-1; TRBD2 matches 7 bases. The CDR3 has 14 residues. V gave up 6 bases and J gave up 0 bases; unmatched junction bases: 2. Germline V gene data show CDR1 as SNHLY and CDR2 as FYNNEI.

This clone came up a few times. The chain has TRBV14 and TRBJ2-5; TRBD2 agrees at 10 bases. After removal of 6 bases from V and 4 bases from J, the junction contained 11 bases not matched to a gene. There are 16 residues in the CDR3. Germline values: CDR1 SGHDN, CDR2 FVKESK. The CDR3 nucleotides are TGTGCCAGCAGTCAGCTAGCGGGGGCCTACCGAGAGACCCAGTACTTC. This sequence encodes CASSQLAGAYRETQYF.

This chain joins TRBV7-2 and TRBJ1-4; 8 bases map to TRBD1. The CDR3 extends over 17 amino acids. Looked up from germline, CDR1 is SGHTA and CDR2 is FQGNSA. The V segment lost 1 base and the J segment 8 bases; nucleotides outside the gene matches: 12. The DNA for the CDR3 is TGTGCCAGCAGCTTAGAAGGGCAGGGGGCGCGAGGGGAAAAACTGTTTTTT. Encoded protein: CASSLEGQGARGEKLFF. Full variable domain (outside the CDR3, taken from reference TRBV7-2 and TRBJ1-4): GAGVSQSPSNKVTEKGKDVELRCDPISGHTALYWYRQSLGQGLEFLIYFQGNSAPDKSGLPSDRFSAERTGGSVSTLTIQRTQQEDSAVYLCASSLEGQGARGEKLFFGSGTQLSVL.

This clone occurred once. CDR3 DNA sequence: TGTGCCAGCAGTTTGACACCCAACTATGGCTACACCTTC. The encoded protein is CASSLTPNYGYTF. The chain links TRBV28 to TRBJ1-2; D gene ambiguous. The V end lost 3 bases, the J end lost 2 bases, and 7 bases lay between the germline ends. The CDR3 has 13 amino acids. CDR1 and CDR2 from the germline V gene are MDHEN and SYDVKM.

This clone was observed a few times. The rearrangement joins TRBV6-1 to TRBJ1-1; TRBD1 aligns across 8 bases. The CDR3 is 14 residues long. V lost 2 bases to trimming and J lost 4 bases; unmatched junction nucleotides: 3. Per the germline V gene, CDR1 is MNHNS and CDR2 is SASEGT. Written as DNA, the CDR3 is TGTGCCAGCAGTGAAAAAACAGGGGGCACTGAAGCTTTCTTT. Protein: CASSEKTGGTEAFF.

This chain joins TRBV5-1 and TRBJ1-1; D gene ambiguous. The germline CDR1 and CDR2 sequences are SGHRS and YFSETQ. V was trimmed by 3 bases and J by 10 bases, leaving 13 bases between them. This CDR3 comprises 12 residues. The CDR3 loop reads CASSWDEGVAFF. CDR3 nucleotide sequence: TGCGCCAGCAGCTGGGATGAGGGCGTAGCTTTCTTT.